These 20 T cell receptor beta chains were sequenced from one sample in a study of T cells in Graves' hyperthyroidism and ophthalmopathy. TCR beta CDR3 sequences were amplified from RNA transcripts. HTBI primers drove first-round RT-PCR of the TCR CDR3. TCRdb reanalysed the multiplex PCR reads using MiXCR and keeps one entry per CDR3 protein. The repertoire holds around 300,000 distinct CDR3 sequences, approximately 13% seen once, with roughly 7.9% in the top ten. Input material: blood. The receptor source for this set is a woman in her thirties or forties with Graves' hyperthyroidism.

This chain uses TRBV28 with TRBJ1-2; no definite D call. The CDR3 covers 13 residues. Germline lookup yields CDR1 MDHEN and CDR2 SYDVKM. Trimming took off 3 bases at V and 8 bases at J, with 13 bases between the two ends. The CDR3 reads CASSFVGSGGYTF. The CDR3 nucleotides are TGTGCCAGCAGTTTTGTAGGGTCGGGAGGCTACACCTTC.

This clonotype was seen ten or more times. The V and J genes are TRBV18 and TRBJ2-3; D unresolved. V was clipped by 1 base and J by 3 bases, with 5 bases between them. This CDR3 contains 13 residues. The germline gives CDR1 KGHSH, CDR2 LQKENI. The CDR3 DNA reads as TGTGCCAGCTCACCACGCGCGACAGATACGCAGTATTTT. This sequence encodes CASSPRATDTQYF.

In this sample, this clonotype turned up many times. The rearrangement uses TRBV5-5 and TRBJ1-6; the D is unclear. This CDR3 is 13 amino acids long. Germline CDR1 is SGHKS and CDR2 is YYEKEE (reference sequence). V lost 1 base to trimming and J lost 8 bases, with 7 bases between them. As DNA, the CDR3 is TGTGCCAGCAGCTTGAAGTGGGATTCACCCCTCCACTTT. It is translated as CASSLKWDSPLHF. The full variable domain, rest sourced from reference TRBV5-5 and TRBJ1-6, is DAGVTQSPTHLIKTRGQQVTLRCSPISGHKSVSWYQQVLGQGPQFIFQYYEKEERGRGNFPDRFSARQFPNYSSELNVNALLLGDSALYLCASSLKWDSPLHFGNGTRLTVT.

This clonotype was found many times. The rearrangement joins TRBV20-1 to TRBJ2-3; TRBD1 might be the D (5 bases). The CDR3 runs to 12 residues. The V and J ends lost 7 bases and 5 bases respectively, with 13 bases between them. Germline V lookup: CDR1 DFQATT, CDR2 SNEGSKA (reference sequence). Here the CDR3 reads CSGRAGLDTQYF. CDR3 coding DNA: TGCAGTGGAAGGGCAGGGTTAGATACGCAGTATTTT.

This sequence joins TRBV10-3 and TRBJ2-1; TRBD2 matches 14 bases. Germline V gene data show CDR1 as ENHRY and CDR2 as SYGVKD. The trim removed 7 bases at V and 7 bases at J, leaving 6 bases unmatched. This CDR3 contains 15 residues. CDR3 nucleotide sequence: TGTGCCATCAAGGGGACTAGCGGGAGTTGGAATGAGCAGTTCTTC. Translation gives CAIKGTSGSWNEQFF.

This clonotype came up many times. The chain has TRBV28 and TRBJ2-7; 9 bases are shared with TRBD2. Trimming at V came to 5 bases and at J to 1 base, leaving 9 bases not matched to a gene. From germline, CDR1 is MDHEN and CDR2 SYDVKM. This CDR3 has 16 residues. Here the CDR3 DNA reads TGTGCCAGCAGTCCCGGGGGTAGCGGGAGTTCCTACGAGCAGTACTTC. Translated: CASSPGGSGSSYEQYF.

This clonotype was seen repeatedly, ten times or more. The chain uses TRBV7-2 and TRBJ2-7; tentative D call: TRBD2 (6 bases). The V end lost 5 bases, the J end lost 3 bases, and 11 bases lay between the germline ends. In germline, CDR1 is SGHTA, CDR2 FQGNSA. CDR3 length: 13 residues. As DNA, the CDR3 is TGTGCCAGCAGCCTAATAGCGGACTACGAGCAGTACTTC. It yields the protein CASSLIADYEQYF. Filled out from reference TRBV7-2 and TRBJ2-7, the complete variable domain reads GAGVSQSPSNKVTEKGKDVELRCDPISGHTALYWYRQSLGQGLEFLIYFQGNSAPDKSGLPSDRFSAERTGGSVSTLTIQRTQQEDSAVYLCASSLIADYEQYFGPGTRLTVT.

This clonotype has at least ten counts. The chain uses TRBV2 and TRBJ1-2; D may be TRBD1 (6 bases). The V end was cut by 2 bases, the J end by 4 bases, with 14 bases between. CDR3 length: 15 residues. CDR1 and CDR2 (germline): SNHLY, FYNNEI. CDR3 protein: CASSEPGGRGYGYTF. As DNA, the CDR3 is TGTGCCAGCAGTGAACCCGGGGGGCGCGGCTATGGCTACACCTTC.

This clonotype was found a few times. The DNA for the CDR3 is TGTGCCACCAGCAAGGACAGGGTCACTGAAGCTTTCTTT. As protein: CATSKDRVTEAFF. J is TRBJ1-1 and V is TRBV15, with TRBD1 matching 8 bases. J gave up 4 bases and V 4 bases, and 2 bases lay outside the gene matches. The CDR3 spans 13 residues. Germline assignment: CDR1 LNHNV and CDR2 YYDKDF (reference sequence).

This clonotype occurred many times. The chain links TRBV29-1 to TRBJ2-1; either TRBD1 or TRBD2 may supply D (5 bases each). The V and J ends lost 7 bases and 7 bases respectively, with 20 bases between them. From germline, CDR1 is SQVTM and CDR2 ANQGSEA. The CDR3 sequence is 14 residues long. This CDR3 reads CSAGDQRDRNEQFF. The CDR3 region has the DNA TGCAGCGCTGGGGACCAGAGGGATCGGAATGAGCAGTTCTTC.

This clonotype was detected only a few times. The J gene is TRBJ1-5, the V gene TRBV9, with D possibly being TRBD1 (6 bases). V shed 0 bases and J shed 7 bases, with 11 bases lying between them. The CDR3 sequence is 14 residues long. Germline values: CDR1 SGDLS, CDR2 YYNGEE. CDR3: CASSVEGGDQPQHF. The CDR3 coding sequence is TGTGCCAGCAGCGTAGAAGGGGGGGACCAGCCCCAGCATTTT. The full variable domain, its missing parts supplied by reference TRBV9 and TRBJ1-5, is DSGVTQTPKHLITATGQRVTLRCSPRSGDLSVYWYQQSLDQGLQFLIQYYNGEERAKGNILERFSAQQFPDLHSELNLSSLELGDSALYFCASSVEGGDQPQHFGDGTRLSIL.

This clonotype was seen ten or more times. The V call is TRBV28, the J call TRBJ1-6; no reliable D call. CDR1 is MDHEN, CDR2 SYDVKM, per germline. The CDR3 extends over 15 amino acids. Trimming left V 6 bases short and J 4 bases short, with 13 bases between. The CDR3 region has the DNA TGTGCCAGCAGAGATACCGGGATTTATAATTCACCCCTCCACTTT. It codes for CASRDTGIYNSPLHF. The entire variable domain, with the rest obtained from reference TRBV28 and TRBJ1-6, is as follows: DVKVTQSSRYLVKRTGEKVFLECVQDMDHENMFWYRQDPGLGLRLIYFSYDVKMKEKGDIPEGYSVSREKKERFSLILESASTNQTSMYLCASRDTGIYNSPLHFGNGTRLTVT.

This clonotype was recorded many times. The V gene is TRBV2, the J gene TRBJ1-3; no clear D. V was shortened by 5 bases and J by 2 bases, with 10 bases between the two germline ends. From germline, CDR1 is SNHLY and CDR2 FYNNEI. The CDR3 sequence is 14 residues long. CDR3 nucleotides: TGTGCCAGCAGTCAAGACAACCCTGGAAACACCATATATTTT. Residues: CASSQDNPGNTIYF.

This clonotype came up many times. This sequence joins TRBV28 and TRBJ1-4, with D possibly matching TRBD1 (6 bases). The CDR3 totals 15 residues. Trimming removed 6 bases from V and 7 bases from J, with 18 bases in between. The germline V gene encodes CDR1 MDHEN and CDR2 SYDVKM. CDR3 in DNA: TGTGCCAGCAGGGCCGACTGGGGGGGCGGTGAAAAACTGTTTTTT. Its protein is CASRADWGGGEKLFF.

This clonotype was recorded many times. The chain links TRBV29-1 to TRBJ1-2; no clear D. Trimming pared 0 bases from V and 2 bases from J, leaving 4 bases between. The germline V gene has CDR1 SQVTM and CDR2 ANQGSEA. This CDR3 is 12 amino acids long. The CDR3 sequence is CSVEDGNYGYTF. In nucleotides, the CDR3 is TGCAGCGTTGAAGACGGGAACTATGGCTACACCTTC.

This clonotype appeared many times. The chain is built from TRBV19 and TRBJ1-1; D remains unclear. V dropped 7 bases and J dropped 1 base, with 10 bases sitting between them. CDR3 length equals 13 residues. The germline gives CDR1 LNHDA, CDR2 SQIVND (reference sequence). In DNA, the CDR3 is TGTGCCAGTATCCCAACTTCGAACACTGAAGCTTTCTTT. Residues: CASIPTSNTEAFF.

At least ten counts were recorded for this clonotype. This sequence joins TRBV28 and TRBJ2-1; 8 bases agree with TRBD2. The CDR3 contains 15 residues. V was pared by 3 bases and J by 9 bases, with 10 bases of the junction left unmatched. Germline CDR1 and CDR2: MDHEN and SYDVKM. CDR3 DNA: TGTGCCAGCAGTTTTTTCCGGGAGGGCCGTAGTGAGCAGTTCTTC. It encodes CASSFFREGRSEQFF.

This clonotype was seen a few times. An end of the junction differs from the germline gene, which may be a read error. The J gene is TRBJ2-1, the V gene TRBV24-1; the match to TRBD1 covers 7 bases. Germline CDR1 is KGHDR and CDR2 is SFDVKD. There are 15 residues in the CDR3. The CDR3 here is CATSVGTASYSEQFF. CDR3 sequence (DNA): TGTGCCACCAGTGTGGGGACAGCTTCCTACAGTGAGCAGTTCTTC.

This clonotype was observed at least ten times. The chain recombines TRBV28 with TRBJ1-1, with D tentatively TRBD1 (5 bases). Germline CDR1 is MDHEN and CDR2 is SYDVKM. This CDR3 contains 16 residues. CDR3 in DNA: TGTGCTCCAGCTTGGTGGGCAGGGAACCCCTACACTGAAGCTTTCTTT. This codes for CAPAWWAGNPYTEAFF.

This clonotype has at least ten counts. V is TRBV7-9 and J is TRBJ2-3; 14 nucleotides agree with TRBD2. This CDR3 has 16 residues. The trim removed 5 bases at V and 5 bases at J, leaving 6 bases unmatched. The germline V gene encodes CDR1 SEHNR and CDR2 FQNEAQ (reference sequence). CDR3 coding DNA: TGTGCCAGCAGCCACGGACTAGCGGGAGGAGGAGATACGCAGTATTTT. Translated, it gives CASSHGLAGGGDTQYF.